This TCR beta chain was sequenced for a study of T cells in Graves' hyperthyroidism and ophthalmopathy. Study results and caveats: Expanded thyroid clonotypes (above 0.001) were mostly also found in blood.

A word on this clonotype: The antigen is undetermined.

V was trimmed by 4 bases and J by 7 bases, leaving 14 bases between them. The length of the CDR3 is 14 residues. Germline V gives CDR1 SGHRS, CDR2 YFSETQ. Ophthalmopathy patients all had a Clinical Activity Score of at least 3, a NOSPECS grade of at least 4 and disease under 3 months old. Exclusion criteria comprised uncontrolled infection, other autoimmune disease, pregnancy or lactation. PBMCs came from less than 11 ml fresh peripheral blood. The investigators amplified TCR beta CDR3 regions from RNA transcripts. With the HTBI primer set, the TCR CDR3 went through a first round of RT-PCR. MiXCR, applied by TCRdb to the multiplex PCR reads, yields one record per CDR3 protein. The repertoire holds more than 350,000 distinct CDR3 sequences, with roughly 15% as singletons.

The source material was blood. The chain combines TRBV5-1 with TRBJ2-2, with unresolved D. This TCR was recovered from a woman aged 30 to 39 with Graves' ophthalmopathy. CDR3 protein: CASSKAPDGGELFF. For the CDR3, the DNA is TGCGCCAGCAGCAAGGCCCCGGATGGCGGGGAGCTGTTTTTT.